The T cell receptor beta chain under discussion was sequenced for a study of graft-versus-host responses after intestinal transplantation. Looking at the study overall: The transplants performed in recipients were multivisceral, liver-intestinal, or isolated intestinal. Study results and limitations: Recipient marrow harbored GvH clones, some of which surfaced first in ileum or blood.

Measured with immunoSEQ multiplex PCR; TCRdb has only the in-frame clones, and not every one. The sample shows 75,000 to 100,000 clones, about nine tenths of them seen only once. A remark on this clone: Its target is unknown.

This TCR was recovered from a human donor who was the organ donor for an intestinal transplant. Sequenced material: unstimulated CD4+ T cells sorted from spleen or lymph node cells, taken before transplant.

In DNA form, the CDR3 reads TGTGCCACCACCCAACAAGCGGGGGGGCCTAACACCGGGGAGCTGTTTTTT. As protein: CATTQQAGGPNTGELFF. V and J are TRBV15 and TRBJ2-2; the match to TRBD2 covers 10 bases. V trimming: 7 bases; J trimming: 2 bases; junction bases outside the gene matches: 10. CDR3 length equals 17 residues. The germline gives CDR1 LNHNV, CDR2 YYDKDF (reference sequence).